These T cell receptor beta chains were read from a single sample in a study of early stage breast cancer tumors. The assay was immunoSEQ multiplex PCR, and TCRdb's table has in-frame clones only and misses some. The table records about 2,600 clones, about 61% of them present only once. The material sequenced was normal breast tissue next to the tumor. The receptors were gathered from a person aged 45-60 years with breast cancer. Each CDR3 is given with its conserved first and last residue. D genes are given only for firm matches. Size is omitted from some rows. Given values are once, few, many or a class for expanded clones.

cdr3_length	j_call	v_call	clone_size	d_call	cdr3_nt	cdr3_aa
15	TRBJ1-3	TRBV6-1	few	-	TGTGCCAGCGGGAATAGGGGCGATAATGGAAACACCATATATTTT	CASGNRGDNGNTIYF
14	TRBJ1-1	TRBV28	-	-	TGTGCCAGCAGTTTCCGCGGGGGCAACACTGAAGCTTTCTTT	CASSFRGGNTEAFF
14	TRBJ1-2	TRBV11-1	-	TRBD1	TGTGCCAGCAGCTTAGGACAGGGGCGGTGTGGCTACACCTTC	CASSLGQGRCGYTF
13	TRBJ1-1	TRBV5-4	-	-	TGTGCCAGCAGCAACACAGGGAACACTGAAGCTTTCTTT	CASSNTGNTEAFF
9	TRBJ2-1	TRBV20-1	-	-	TGCAGTACCGGACCTGGGCAGTTCTTC	CSTGPGQFF
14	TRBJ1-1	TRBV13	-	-	TGTGCCAGCAGCGTCGACTTAGGACCCACTGAAGCTTTCTTT	CASSVDLGPTEAFF
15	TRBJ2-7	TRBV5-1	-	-	TGCGCCAGCAGCTTGTCTACAGGCTCGGGGTCTGGGCAGTACTTC	CASSLSTGSGSGQYF
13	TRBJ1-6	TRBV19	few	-	TGTGCCAGTAGTCAGGGGACATCTTCACCCCTCCACTTT	CASSQGTSSPLHF
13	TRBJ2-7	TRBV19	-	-	TGTGCCAGTAGACCGCGGGGTTCCCACGAGCAGTACTTC	CASRPRGSHEQYF
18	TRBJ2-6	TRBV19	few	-	TGTGCCAGTAGTATAGAACGCCGCATCTTCTCTGGGGCCAACGTCCTGACTTTC	CASSIERRIFSGANVLTF
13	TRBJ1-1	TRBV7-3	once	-	TGTGCCAGCAGCCCAAACGGTTTATCTGAAGCTTTCTTT	CASSPNGLSEAFF
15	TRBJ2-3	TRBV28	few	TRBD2	TGTGCCAGCAGTTCCCCAGCGGGGTTAACAAATACGCAGTATTTT	CASSSPAGLTNTQYF
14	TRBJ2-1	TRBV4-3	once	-	TGCGCCAGCAGCTATGAAAAACAGGGCTATGAGCAGTTCTTC	CASSYEKQGYEQFF
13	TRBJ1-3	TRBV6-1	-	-	TGTGCCAGCAATCAGGCCTCTGGAAACACCATATATTTT	CASNQASGNTIYF
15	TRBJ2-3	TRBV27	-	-	TGTGCCAGCAGCTGGCCGGTGGGGCCGGGAGATACGCAGTATTTT	CASSWPVGPGDTQYF
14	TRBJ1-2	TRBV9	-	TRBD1	TGTGCCAGCAGCGTCCAGGGGGGGAACTATGGCTACACCTTC	CASSVQGGNYGYTF